The sequence of this T cell receptor (beta chain) was determined in a study of cytomegalovirus exposure and HLA in healthy donors. This clone has only one observation. The CDR3 contains 14 residues. Germline values: CDR1 LNHDA, CDR2 SQIVND (reference sequence). Trimming removed 4 bases from V and 6 bases from J, with 15 bases in between. PCR used 60 Vbeta primers and 13 Jbeta primers. Assay used: immunoSEQ multiplex PCR; TCRdb lists only in-frame clones, some missing. The sample has 110,000 or so clones; roughly 79% are singletons. The V and J genes are TRBV19 and TRBJ1-1, with TRBD1 as a possible D gene (5 bases). The sequence was collected from a man aged 40-55 years in good health and CMV-seronegative. The specimen sequenced was PBMCs. The CDR3 region has the DNA TGTGCCAGTAGTACACAGGCGGGGTCCGCTGAAGCTTTCTTT. Its translation is CASSTQAGSAEAFF.